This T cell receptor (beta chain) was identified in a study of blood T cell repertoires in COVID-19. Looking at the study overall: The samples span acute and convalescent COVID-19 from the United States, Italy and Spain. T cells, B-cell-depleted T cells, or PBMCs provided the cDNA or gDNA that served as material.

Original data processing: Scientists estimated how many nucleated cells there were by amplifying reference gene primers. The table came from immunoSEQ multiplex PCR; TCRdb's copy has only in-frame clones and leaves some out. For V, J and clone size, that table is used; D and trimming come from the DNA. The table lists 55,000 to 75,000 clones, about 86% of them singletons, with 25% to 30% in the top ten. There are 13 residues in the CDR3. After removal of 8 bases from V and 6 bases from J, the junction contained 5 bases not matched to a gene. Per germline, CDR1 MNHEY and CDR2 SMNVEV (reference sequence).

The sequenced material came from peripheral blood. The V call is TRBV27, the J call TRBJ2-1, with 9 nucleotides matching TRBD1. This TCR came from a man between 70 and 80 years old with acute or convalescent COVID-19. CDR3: CASRDRVTNEQFF. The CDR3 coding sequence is TGTGCCAGCCGGGACAGGGTTACCAATGAGCAGTTCTTC.